The sequence of this TCR beta chain was determined in a study of post-analysis software for immune sequencing data. General observations from the study: Among a handful of TRBV segments more frequent in patients than controls were TRBV5-6, TRBV5-1 and TRBV20-1. Those with multiple sclerosis, the patient group, showed significantly lower normalized Chao1 diversity than controls. Batch-mates among the samples co-clustered strongly by F measure.

Note on this clonotype: Its antigen is not known.

Tagging with unique molecular identifiers was a feature of the TCR beta cDNA libraries. Out of roughly 0.95 to 11 million T cells, 450,000 to 600,000 cDNA molecules were generated. TCRdb ran MiXCR on the PCR reads and lists one entry per CDR3 protein. Of hundreds of thousands of distinct CDR3 sequences listed, around 50% are singletons. CDR1 and CDR2 from the germline V gene are LGHNT and FRNRAP. V lost 4 bases, J lost 7 bases, and 13 bases lay in between. The CDR3 has 13 amino acids. The chain carries TRBV12-5 and TRBJ1-2; no firm D call. The sequenced material came from blood. The receptor's source is a girl under 18 with multiple sclerosis. DNA for the CDR3: TGTGCTAGTGGTTCACGGGGTAAGACTGGCTACACCTTC. Amino acid sequence: CASGSRGKTGYTF.